What follows is one T cell receptor (beta chain) and its context. Its antigen is currently unknown. TCRdb processed the 5' RACE reads again and assigns one entry to each CDR3 protein, with no DNA. This sample's table reports about 380,000 distinct CDR3 sequences. The data derive from a study of T cells expressing NK-cell markers. About the research overall: HCMV seropositivity marked seven of the eight sequenced donors; one was seronegative. Overall study findings and caveats: Six or seven donors had dominant NKG2C+ clonotypes that comprised roughly 1.0-7.0% of their CD8+ T cells. The study found these clonotypes also leading the CD3+CD56-NKG2C+ fraction in a few donors. The HCMV specificity of the expanded NKG2C+ T cell clones stayed unresolved.

The TCR sequence derives from a man between 18 and 69 years old in good health. Sequencing was performed on blood T cells: a sorted CD56 or NKG2C T cell subset, CD4+ or CD8+ T cells, or bulk PBMC T cells (not recorded which).

The CDR3 here is CAISAGTSSTDTQYF. The chain joins TRBV10-3 to TRBJ2-3; TCRdb proposes TRBD1, but this gene call is untestable without DNA. The CDR3 is 15 residues long. Germline V gene lookup returns CDR1 ENHRY and CDR2 SYGVKD.